Shown below are 19 T cell receptor beta chains from a single sample sequenced in a study of T cell repertoires in cytomegalovirus infection. TCRdb reprocessed the reads with MiXCR, giving one entry per CDR3 protein. The sample shows 900,000 to 950,000 distinct CDR3 sequences, roughly 30% of them seen only once. The antigens these receptors bind are not known. Material: cultured CD8+ T cells from PBMCs, obtained from culture after CMV antigen stimulation. These receptors were taken from a human donor in good health (CMV status not recorded). Some clones in this sample may be carry-over from other donors' samples.

This chain joins TRBV4-1 and TRBJ1-1, with a weak D call TRBD1 (6 bases). The CDR3 has 15 amino acids. V was clipped by 1 base and J by 2 bases, with 11 bases between them. Germline loops: CDR1 MGHRA, CDR2 YSYEKL. The CDR3 coding sequence is TGCGCCAGCAGCCAAGCTACAGGGTCCAACACTGAAGCTTTCTTT. Translated: CASSQATGSNTEAFF.

This clonotype was seen a handful of times. V gene TRBV4-1 combines with J gene TRBJ2-5, with TRBD2 as a possible D gene (7 bases). CDR1 and CDR2 from the germline V gene are MGHRA and YSYEKL. V was trimmed by 0 bases and J by 5 bases, leaving 13 bases between them. The CDR3 extends over 15 amino acids. CDR3 DNA: TGCGCCAGCAGCCAAGACCGGGGGGCGGGGGAGACCCAGTACTTC. This encodes CASSQDRGAGETQYF.

This clonotype was observed a few times. The gene calls are TRBV12-3 or TRBV12-4 and TRBJ2-2; no firm D call. This CDR3 is built from 14 residues. Trimming left V 3 bases short and J 4 bases short, with 9 bases between. The CDR3 region is CASSFPQSTGELFF. In DNA, the CDR3 is TGTGCCAGCAGTTTCCCACAGTCCACCGGGGAGCTGTTTTTT.

This clonotype was recorded a few times. The chain couples TRBV12-3 or TRBV12-4 to TRBJ2-1; possibly TRBD2 for D (6 bases). This CDR3 contains 15 residues. V lost 8 bases and J 0 bases, leaving 14 bases between the germline ends. The CDR3 region is CASAAGGSSYNEQFF. The CDR3 region has the DNA TGTGCCAGCGCTGCCGGGGGAAGCTCCTACAATGAGCAGTTCTTC.

This clonotype was picked up a small number of times. The chain links TRBV7-9 to TRBJ2-4; 9 bases match TRBD1. The CDR3 runs to 17 residues. The V gene end was trimmed by 5 bases and the J gene end by 0 bases; junction bases not matched to a gene: 8. Germline V CDR1 and CDR2: SEHNR, FQNEAQ (reference sequence). This CDR3 reads CASSPMGQGLAKNIQYF. DNA for the CDR3: TGTGCCAGCAGCCCAATGGGACAGGGACTAGCCAAAAACATTCAGTACTTC. Supplemented by reference TRBV7-9 and TRBJ2-4, the full variable domain reads DTGVSQNPRHKITKRGQNVTFRCDPISEHNRLYWYRQTLGQGPEFLTYFQNEAQLEKSRLLSDRFSAERPKGSFSTLEIQRTEQGDSAMYLCASSPMGQGLAKNIQYFGAGTRLSVL.

This rearrangement joins TRBV6-1 to TRBJ2-1; D remains ambiguous. The V end lost 0 bases, the J end lost 0 bases, and 9 bases lay between the germline ends. Germline lookup yields CDR1 MNHNS and CDR2 SASEGT. This CDR3 region has 16 residues. Here the CDR3 DNA reads TGTGCCAGCAGTGAAGCCCAAATGAGCTCCTACAATGAGCAGTTCTTC. This gives the protein CASSEAQMSSYNEQFF.

The CDR3 is CASSPPRASGGPSSYNEQFF. CDR3 DNA sequence: TGTGCCAGCTCACCACCGCGGGCTAGCGGGGGGCCCAGCTCCTACAATGAGCAGTTCTTC. This chain joins TRBV18 and TRBJ2-1, with 11 nucleotides matching TRBD2. The V and J ends lost 0 bases and 0 bases, in that order; junction bases with no gene match: 10. Per the germline V gene, CDR1 is KGHSH and CDR2 is LQKENI. There are 20 residues in the CDR3.

This rearrangement joins TRBV6-4 to TRBJ1-1, with TRBD1 as a possible D gene (5 bases). Germline CDR1 and CDR2: MRHNA and SNTAGT. The ends were cut back, 0 bases at V and 5 bases at J, with 13 bases in the middle. The CDR3 is 15 residues long. CDR3: CASSDSILGRTEAFF. DNA for the CDR3: TGTGCCAGCAGTGACTCGATTCTGGGGCGGACTGAAGCTTTCTTT.

The table lists this clonotype with a count of one. This may be a read error, as it is one base from a much larger clone. The chain combines TRBV7-8 with TRBJ2-3; TRBD1 or TRBD2 may be the D gene (5 bases each). The CDR3 is made up of 15 amino acids. Germline V gene lookup returns CDR1 SGHVS and CDR2 FQNEAQ. Trimming pared 5 bases from V and 5 bases from J, leaving 17 bases between. CDR3 bases: TGTGCCAGCAGCGAGGGACCAGCCCTCATAGATACGCAGTATTTT. Residues: CASSEGPALIDTQYF.

Only a few counts were recorded for this clonotype. V and J are TRBV6-6 and TRBJ2-4, with unresolved D. Trimming shortened V by 2 bases and J by 3 bases, and 11 bases separated the two germline ends. This CDR3 comprises 15 residues. Looked up from germline, CDR1 is MNHNY and CDR2 is SVGAGI (reference sequence). CDR3 sequence (DNA): TGTGCCAGCAGTTACCTGGGTTCCGACAAAAACATTCAGTACTTC. Amino acids: CASSYLGSDKNIQYF.

There are a few counts of this clonotype. The chain combines TRBV4-1 with TRBJ2-5; 8 bases map to TRBD2. V trimming: 5 bases; J trimming: 5 bases; junction bases outside the gene matches: 10. This CDR3 has 15 residues. Germline V gene data show CDR1 as MGHRA and CDR2 as YSYEKL. The CDR3, as DNA: TGCGCCAGCAGCAGGAGCGGGGGATCCGGGGAGACCCAGTACTTC. Translating it yields CASSRSGGSGETQYF.

To note about this clonotype: This may be a read error: a much more frequent sequence differs by one nucleotide. V is TRBV7-6 and J is TRBJ2-3, with TRBD2 matching 7 bases. This CDR3 has 17 residues. V dropped 3 bases and J dropped 2; count of bases not matched to a gene: 11. Per the germline V gene, CDR1 is SGHVS and CDR2 is FNYEAQ. The CDR3 DNA sequence: TGTGCCAGCAGCTTGATTGCGGGGAGGGCCCACACAGATACGCAGTATTTT. This translates into CASSLIAGRAHTDTQYF.

This clonotype was counted once. The chain recombines TRBV27 with TRBJ1-5, with unresolved D. The length of the CDR3 is 17 residues. V lost 7 bases, J lost 2 bases, and 21 bases lay in between. Germline values: CDR1 MNHEY, CDR2 SMNVEV (reference sequence). In DNA, the CDR3 is TGTGCCAGCAACTATCCACTATCGGATCGAGGCAATCAGCCCCAGCATTTT. Translation gives CASNYPLSDRGNQPQHF.

The rearrangement uses TRBV7-6 and TRBJ2-3, with D hard to call. The length of the CDR3 is 14 residues. Trimming left V 0 bases short and J 4 bases short, with 8 bases between. The germline CDR1 and CDR2 sequences are SGHVS and FNYEAQ. The CDR3 bases are TGTGCCAGCAGCTTAGCGAGGAGTGCAGATACGCAGTATTTT. Its protein is CASSLARSADTQYF.

This chain joins TRBV4-3 and TRBJ2-1; 13 bases map to TRBD2. Germline assignment: CDR1 LGHNA and CDR2 YSLEER. The CDR3 sequence is 17 residues long. The junction had 7 bases not matched to a gene; V was cut back by 0 bases and J by 8 bases. In DNA form, the CDR3 reads TGCGCCAGCAGCCAAGATCGGACTAGCGGGGGTGGCTATGAGCAGTTCTTC. This encodes CASSQDRTSGGGYEQFF.

The chain carries TRBV18 and TRBJ2-1; 10 nucleotides align to TRBD2. CDR1 and CDR2 from the germline V gene are KGHSH and LQKENI. The CDR3 is 15 amino acids. V trimming: 5 bases; J trimming: 6 bases; junction bases outside the gene matches: 7. CDR3 coding DNA: TGTGCCAGCTCAGAATCTAGCGGGGGAAGCAATGAGCAGTTCTTC. It encodes CASSESSGGSNEQFF.

This clonotype was detected only a few times. The chain combines TRBV11-2 with TRBJ2-1; 11 nucleotides match TRBD1. The length of the CDR3 is 13 residues. Germline CDR1 and CDR2: SGHAT and FQNNGV. With 3 bases clipped from V and 15 bases from J, the junction kept 7 bases outside the gene matches. The CDR3 nucleotides read TGTGCCAGCAGCTTGACAGCGGGGACAGGGGGGTTCTTC. Residues: CASSLTAGTGGFF.

This chain joins TRBV2 and TRBJ1-2, with 7 positions matching TRBD1. The CDR3 has 15 amino acids. V shed 6 bases and J 4 bases; nucleotides not matched to a gene: 11. Germline assignment: CDR1 SNHLY and CDR2 FYNNEI. The CDR3 sequence is CASSPEGASAYGYTF. CDR3 in DNA: TGTGCCAGCAGCCCGGAGGGGGCAAGCGCCTATGGCTACACCTTC.

J is TRBJ1-1 and V is TRBV4-1; D might be TRBD1 (5 bases). Trimming shortened V by 5 bases and J by 7 bases, and 17 bases separated the two germline ends. The CDR3 consists of 14 residues. CDR1 MGHRA and CDR2 YSYEKL come from the germline V gene. As DNA, the CDR3 is TGCGCCAGCAGCAAACGAGAGCGGGGGAATGAAGCTTTCTTT. Translation gives CASSKRERGNEAFF.